The next 6 T cell receptor beta chains were all read from a single sample in a study of T cell changes during pregnancy in multiple sclerosis. Sequencing was performed with immunoSEQ multiplex PCR; in TCRdb, only in-frame clones are kept and a portion is missing. The sample has approximately 90,000 clones; approximately 93% are singletons. The material sequenced was peripheral blood, taken in the first trimester of pregnancy. The receptors derive from a female donor with multiple sclerosis, enrolled in a pregnancy study.

This chain connects TRBV2 to TRBJ2-7; the D gene is possibly TRBD1 (5 bases). CDR1 and CDR2 (germline): SNHLY, FYNNEI. This CDR3 contains 12 residues. V shed 7 bases and J shed 0 bases, with 7 bases lying between them. The CDR3 DNA sequence: TGTGCCAGCAATCAGGGCTCCTACGAGCAGTACTTC. As protein: CASNQGSYEQYF.

The CDR3 DNA follows: TGCGCCAGCAGCTTGGCAGGACAGGGAACATTCTTC. Translating it yields CASSLAGQGTFF. The V gene is TRBV5-1, the J gene TRBJ2-1; 8 bases match TRBD1. The V and J ends lost 0 bases and 16 bases, in that order; junction bases with no gene match: 6. This CDR3 is 12 amino acids long. Looked up from germline, CDR1 is SGHRS and CDR2 is YFSETQ.

This clone was observed a handful of times. This chain uses TRBV5-5 with TRBJ2-6; 8 bases are a match to TRBD1. V shed 1 base, J shed 4 bases, and the junction held 13 bases outside the gene matches. There are 19 residues in the CDR3. Germline CDR1 SGHKS, CDR2 YYEKEE (reference sequence). DNA for the CDR3: TGTGCCAGCAGCTTGTTTTCCCAGGGGGCGGTGTCCGGGGCCAACGTCCTGACTTTC. This translates into CASSLFSQGAVSGANVLTF. Supplemented by reference TRBV5-5 and TRBJ2-6, the full variable domain reads DAGVTQSPTHLIKTRGQQVTLRCSPISGHKSVSWYQQVLGQGPQFIFQYYEKEERGRGNFPDRFSARQFPNYSSELNVNALLLGDSALYLCASSLFSQGAVSGANVLTFGAGSRLTVL.

This clone was counted a single time. CDR3 bases: TGTGCCAGTAGTATAGCTTCATACGGGGCCTACGAGCAGTACTTC. Its protein product is CASSIASYGAYEQYF. V usage is TRBV19 and J usage is TRBJ2-7; maybe TRBD2 (5 bases). Germline V gene lookup returns CDR1 LNHDA and CDR2 SQIVND (reference sequence). Trimming removed 1 base at V and 2 bases at J, with 12 bases between. CDR3 length: 15 residues.

The V gene is TRBV7-9, the J gene TRBJ1-6; no definite D call. From germline, CDR1 is SEHNR and CDR2 FQNEAQ (reference sequence). The CDR3 covers 15 residues. Trimming shortened V by 2 bases and J by 8 bases, and 13 bases separated the two germline ends. The DNA for the CDR3 is TGTGCCAGCAGCTTAAGAGGGCAGTGGGATTCACCCCTCCACTTT. Encoded protein: CASSLRGQWDSPLHF.

The gene calls are TRBV5-1 and TRBJ2-5; TRBD2 might be the D (5 bases). V dropped 4 bases and J dropped 2 bases, with 15 bases sitting between them. Looked up from germline, CDR1 is SGHRS and CDR2 is YFSETQ. The CDR3 is 15 amino acids. DNA of the CDR3: TGCGCCAGCAGCCTGGTGGAGGAACGGCAAGAGACCCAGTACTTC. Its protein product is CASSLVEERQETQYF. The full variable domain, its missing parts supplied by reference TRBV5-1 and TRBJ2-5, is KAGVTQTPRYLIKTRGQQVTLSCSPISGHRSVSWYQQTPGQGLQFLFEYFSETQRNKGNFPGRFSGRQFSNSRSEMNVSTLELGDSALYLCASSLVEERQETQYFGPGTRLLVL.